Listed below are T cell receptor beta chains from one sample, sequenced in a study of blood T cell repertoires in COVID-19. Clones were sequenced by immunoSEQ multiplex PCR, and TCRdb holds only the in-frame ones, with some missing. The sample gives about 380,000 clones, about four fifths of which show up once; around 1.1% is in the top ten. Sequencing was performed on peripheral blood. The source of these receptors is a human donor with acute or convalescent COVID-19. The donor label of this sample is uncertain. CDR3s include the opening cysteine and the closing phenylalanine or tryptophan.

J gene	V gene	CDR3 protein
TRBJ1-1	TRBV29-1	CSVVRNTEAFF
TRBJ1-1	TRBV2	CASSETGVYTEAFF
TRBJ2-3	TRBV18	CASSPELSSGERRTTQYF
TRBJ2-2	TRBV30	CACPGTGATGELFF
TRBJ2-7	TRBV18	CASSPPQRDRGREQYF
TRBJ1-4	TRBV7-9	CASSSTVGQGAPTNEKLFF
TRBJ2-1	TRBV5-1	CASSSRPMPGLAGGIGEQFF
TRBJ1-3	TRBV18	CASSPYGDLSGNTIYF
TRBJ2-6	TRBV5-1	CASSLVSGRVYPAGANVLTF
TRBJ1-3	TRBV27	CASSAQTGPGNTIYF
TRBJ1-5	TRBV30	CAWSPGQGGVDQPQHF
TRBJ2-5	TRBV29-1	CSVEDIGLAGGKTQYF
TRBJ1-4	TRBV18	CASSPLGGASGKLFF
TRBJ1-2	TRBV5-1	CASSLAGGGTAAYTF
TRBJ1-3	TRBV21-1	CASSTRTGSANTIYF
TRBJ2-1	TRBV20-1	CSASRLASYNEQFF
TRBJ1-2	TRBV10-2	CASRQGANYGYTF
TRBJ1-5	TRBV6-5	CASSRGVSNQPQHF
TRBJ2-1	TRBV6-5	CASSPRNNEQFF
TRBJ2-2	TRBV19	CASSVQAGELFF
TRBJ2-1	TRBV20-1	CSASWRTHPSDEQFF
TRBJ1-5	TRBV19	CASSIGGADNQPQHF
TRBJ1-6	TRBV30	CAWNALTAGSPLHF